This T cell receptor (beta chain) was captured by sequencing in a study of technical replicates of blood from a few donors. The V gene's germline CDR1 is MNHEY and CDR2 SVGAGI. The CDR3 has 14 residues. V trimming: 6 bases; J trimming: 2 bases; junction bases outside the gene matches: 3. The repertoire was sequenced with immunoSEQ multiplex PCR; TCRdb's copy has only in-frame clones and lacks some. Among 74,000 or so clones listed, 85% to 95% were seen once. The clonotype was recovered from a human donor in good health. This chain links TRBV6-5 with TRBJ2-1, with 8 positions matching TRBD1. Specimen: T cells isolated from PBMCs. The CDR3 sequence is CASSLQGAYNEQFF. The CDR3 DNA reads as TGTGCCAGCAGCCTACAGGGGGCCTACAATGAGCAGTTCTTC.